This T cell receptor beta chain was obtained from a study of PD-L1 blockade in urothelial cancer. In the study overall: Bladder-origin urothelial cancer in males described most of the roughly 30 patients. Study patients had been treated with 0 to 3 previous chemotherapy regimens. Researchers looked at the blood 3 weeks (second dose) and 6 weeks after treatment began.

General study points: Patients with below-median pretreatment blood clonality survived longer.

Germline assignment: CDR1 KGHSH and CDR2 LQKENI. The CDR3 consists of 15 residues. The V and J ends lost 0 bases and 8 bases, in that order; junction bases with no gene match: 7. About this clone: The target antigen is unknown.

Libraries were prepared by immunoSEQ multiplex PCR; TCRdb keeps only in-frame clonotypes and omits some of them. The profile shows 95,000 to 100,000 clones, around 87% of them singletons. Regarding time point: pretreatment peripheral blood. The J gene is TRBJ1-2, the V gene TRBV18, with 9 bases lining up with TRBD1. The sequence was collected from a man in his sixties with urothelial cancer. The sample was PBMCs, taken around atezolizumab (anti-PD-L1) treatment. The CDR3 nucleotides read TGTGCCAGCTCACCACCGGTAGGGACAGGGCCAGGCTACACCTTC. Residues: CASSPPVGTGPGYTF. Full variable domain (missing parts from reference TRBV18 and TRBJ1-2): NAGVMQNPRHLVRRRGQEARLRCSPMKGHSHVYWYRQLPEEGLKFMVYLQKENIIDESGMPKERFSAEFPKEGPSILRIQQVVRGDSAAYFCASSPPVGTGPGYTFGSGTRLTVV.